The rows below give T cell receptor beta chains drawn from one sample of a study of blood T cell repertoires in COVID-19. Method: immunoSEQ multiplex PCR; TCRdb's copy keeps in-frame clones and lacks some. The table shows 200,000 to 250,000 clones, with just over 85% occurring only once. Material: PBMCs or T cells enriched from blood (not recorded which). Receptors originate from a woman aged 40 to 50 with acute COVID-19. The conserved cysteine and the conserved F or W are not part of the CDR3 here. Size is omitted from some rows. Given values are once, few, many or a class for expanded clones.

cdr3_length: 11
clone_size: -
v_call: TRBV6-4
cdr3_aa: ASSGRATGELF

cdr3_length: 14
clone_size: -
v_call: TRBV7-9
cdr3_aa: ASSLDRGLGNQPQH

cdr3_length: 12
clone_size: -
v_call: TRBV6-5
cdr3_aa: ASSRRDSLGAQY

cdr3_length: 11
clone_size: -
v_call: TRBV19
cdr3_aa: ASSVGGNYGYT

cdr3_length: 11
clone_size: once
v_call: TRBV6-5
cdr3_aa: ASSMTENTEAF

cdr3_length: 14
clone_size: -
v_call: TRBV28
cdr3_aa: ASSLWGWDRKEPQH

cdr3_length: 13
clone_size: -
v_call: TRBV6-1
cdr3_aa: ASSEPAVSTDTQY

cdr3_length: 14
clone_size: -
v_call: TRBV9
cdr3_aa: ASSVEASEGNTEAF

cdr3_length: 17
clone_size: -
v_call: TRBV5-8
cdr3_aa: ASSHQRLAGGLAWNEQF

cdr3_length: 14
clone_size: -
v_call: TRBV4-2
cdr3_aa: ASSSALLAGGEEQY

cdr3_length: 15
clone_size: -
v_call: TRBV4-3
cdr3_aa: ASSQASGQGEGSPLH

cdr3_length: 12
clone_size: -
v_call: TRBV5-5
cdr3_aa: ASSLGVRNQPQH

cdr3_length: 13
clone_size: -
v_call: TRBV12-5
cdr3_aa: ASGLAGRQGYEQY

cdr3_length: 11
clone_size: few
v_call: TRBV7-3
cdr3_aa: ASSLTSGGELF

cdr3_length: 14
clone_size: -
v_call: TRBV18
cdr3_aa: ASSQATGETGNTIY

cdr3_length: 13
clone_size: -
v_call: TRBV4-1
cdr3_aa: ASSHRQGINNEQF

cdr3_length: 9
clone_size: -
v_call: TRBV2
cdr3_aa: ASNFNGELF

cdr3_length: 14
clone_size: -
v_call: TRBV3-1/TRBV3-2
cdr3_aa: ASSQDLLSSYNEQF

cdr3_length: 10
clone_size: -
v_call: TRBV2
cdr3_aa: ASSLTGGGYT

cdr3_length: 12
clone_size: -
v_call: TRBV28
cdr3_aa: ASRSPGLASEQF

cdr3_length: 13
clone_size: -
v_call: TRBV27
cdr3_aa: ASSFRGLIGNEQF

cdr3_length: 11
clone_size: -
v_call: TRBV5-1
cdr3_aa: ASTPVGGAEAF

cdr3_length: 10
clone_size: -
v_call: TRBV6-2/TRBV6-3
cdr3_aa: ASSYSENGYT

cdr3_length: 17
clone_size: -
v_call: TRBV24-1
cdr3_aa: ATSDSLSGRLGGNNEQF

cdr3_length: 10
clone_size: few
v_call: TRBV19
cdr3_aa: ATLGGGNEQF

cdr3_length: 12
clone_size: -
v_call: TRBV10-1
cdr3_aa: ASSRGGLQETQY

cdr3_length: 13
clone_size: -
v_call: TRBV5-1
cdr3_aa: ASSEGGLAAYEQY

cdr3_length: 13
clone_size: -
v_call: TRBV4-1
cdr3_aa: ASSQGTGASNEQF

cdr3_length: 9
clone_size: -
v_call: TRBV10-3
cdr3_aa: AISESREQY

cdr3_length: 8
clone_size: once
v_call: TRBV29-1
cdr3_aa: SVSDNEQF

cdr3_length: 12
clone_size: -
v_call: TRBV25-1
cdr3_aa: ASSEVDFRETQY

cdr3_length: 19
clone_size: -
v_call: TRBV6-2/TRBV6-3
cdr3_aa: ASSRTAAGLAGTGSYNEQF

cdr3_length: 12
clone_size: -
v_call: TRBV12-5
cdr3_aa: ASGLGQVYNEQF

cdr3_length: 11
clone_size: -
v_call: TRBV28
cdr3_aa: ASSPDSPYGYT

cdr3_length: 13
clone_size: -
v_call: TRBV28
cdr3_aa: ASSHPQGSGQPQH

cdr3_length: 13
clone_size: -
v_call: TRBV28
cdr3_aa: ASKAGTSNTGELF

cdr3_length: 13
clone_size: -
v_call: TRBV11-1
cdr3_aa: ASSFNRGGTDTQY

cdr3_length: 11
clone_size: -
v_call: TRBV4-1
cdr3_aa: ASSQGTYNEQF

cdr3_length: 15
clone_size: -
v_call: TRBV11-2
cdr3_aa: ASSSLSGSFVENIQY

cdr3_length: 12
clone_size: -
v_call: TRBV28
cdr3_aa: ASSLPGGTYEQY